These 16 T cell receptor beta chains were all obtained from the same sample, sequenced in a study of blood T cells in healthy people across ages (dated by TCRdb to the mid-2010s). The method was 5' RACE. Sequencing used an Illumina HiSeq 2500. A second PCR of about 6 to 11 cycles was performed with a sample-barcoded 5' primer and a J-beta primer mix. TCRdb reran the public reads through fastp at Q25 and MiXCR, keeping productive beta chains. Entries that share a CDR3 protein sequence are merged under the most common genes and DNA. The sample records 1.5 million to 2 million distinct CDR3 sequences, roughly 49% of which are singletons. The ten largest clones represent over 2% of the sample. Sequenced input: blood. The receptors originated from a woman in her forties in good health.

The rearrangement links TRBV20-1 to TRBJ1-2, with 7 bases fitting TRBD1. V shed 6 bases and J 6 bases; nucleotides not matched to a gene: 10. The germline CDR1 and CDR2 sequences are DFQATT and SNEGSKA (reference sequence). The CDR3 is 13 residues long. This CDR3 is CSAGPTGVDGYTF. DNA of the CDR3: TGCAGTGCAGGACCTACAGGGGTAGATGGCTACACCTTC.

The CDR3 DNA reads TGTGCCAGCTCCCGACGGGAGGGGGCGAACTATGGCTACACCTTC. Its translation is CASSRREGANYGYTF. The gene calls are TRBV11-2 and TRBJ1-2, with 7 bases matching TRBD1. Germline-derived CDR1 and CDR2 are SGHAT and FQNNGV. CDR3 length: 15 residues. V lost 8 bases and J lost 2; bases outside the gene matches: 11.

This clonotype was seen a handful of times. The CDR3 protein is CSALRRRGNEKLFF. Written as DNA, the CDR3 is TGCAGTGCCCTAAGGAGACGGGGGAATGAAAAACTGTTTTTT. The chain is built from TRBV20-1 and TRBJ1-4; D possibly corresponds to TRBD1 (5 bases). This CDR3 spans 14 amino acids. The V end lost 6 bases, the J end lost 5 bases, and 16 bases lay between the germline ends. CDR1 is DFQATT and CDR2 is SNEGSKA in the germline V gene (reference sequence).

The gene calls are TRBV2 and TRBJ2-1, with D possibly TRBD2 on 5 matching bases. This CDR3 is 11 amino acids long. Germline V gives CDR1 SNHLY, CDR2 FYNNEI. Trimming pared 6 bases from V and 10 bases from J, leaving 10 bases between. The CDR3 DNA follows: TGTGCCAGCAGAAAGGAGGTAGAGCAGTTCTTC. Its protein product is CASRKEVEQFF.

The rearrangement uses TRBV7-9 and TRBJ1-1; D unclear. V was clipped by 5 bases and J by 6 bases, with 19 bases between them. The CDR3 sequence is 15 residues long. CDR1 and CDR2 (germline): SEHNR, FQNEAQ (reference sequence). The CDR3 bases are TGTGCCAGCAGCAAAAGGACTCAACTCGTCCCTGAAGCTTTCTTT. Translation: CASSKRTQLVPEAFF.

V gene TRBV4-3 combines with J gene TRBJ2-5; 8 positions match TRBD2. Germline V gene sequence: CDR1 LGHNA, CDR2 YSLEER. Trimming took 0 bases from V and 11 from J; bases not matched to a gene: 17. This CDR3 is built from 17 residues. CDR3 residues: CASSQELGLVPGAEQYF. DNA of the CDR3: TGCGCCAGCAGCCAAGAATTGGGACTAGTCCCCGGGGCTGAGCAGTACTTC.

The table lists this clonotype with many counts. This sequence joins TRBV7-2 and TRBJ2-5; no clear D gene. The CDR3 is 13 residues long. Germline V CDR1 and CDR2: SGHTA, FQGNSA. V lost 2 bases and J 4 bases, leaving 8 bases between the germline ends. The CDR3 reads CASSLRVRETQYF. CDR3 DNA: TGTGCCAGCAGCTTAAGAGTACGAGAGACCCAGTACTTC. The whole variable domain, filled in from reference TRBV7-2 and TRBJ2-5, reads GAGVSQSPSNKVTEKGKDVELRCDPISGHTALYWYRQSLGQGLEFLIYFQGNSAPDKSGLPSDRFSAERTGGSVSTLTIQRTQQEDSAVYLCASSLRVRETQYFGPGTRLLVL.

The gene calls are TRBV5-1 and TRBJ1-2; D gene unclear. The CDR3 is 12 amino acids. Trimming left V 5 bases short and J 5 bases short, with 10 bases between. CDR1 SGHRS and CDR2 YFSETQ come from the germline V gene. As DNA, the CDR3 is TGCGCCAGCAGTGTGCCGGGATATGGCTACACCTTC. Its protein is CASSVPGYGYTF.

The J gene is TRBJ2-7, the V gene TRBV20-1; maybe TRBD1 (5 bases). TRBJ2-5 explains the end of the DNA better; the J call may be wrong. CDR3 length: 13 residues. The germline CDR1 and CDR2 sequences are DFQATT and SNEGSKA (reference sequence). The CDR3 protein is CSARRQGRETQYF. Here the CDR3 DNA reads TGCAGTGCTAGGCGCCAGGGCCGGGAGACCCAGTACTTC.

The rearrangement links TRBV12-3 or TRBV12-4 to TRBJ2-5, with D possibly TRBD2 on 5 matching bases. This CDR3 is 17 amino acids long. V lost 2 bases and J lost 2, with 18 bases in between. CDR3 in amino acids: CASSLPALRGRQETQYF. In nucleotides, the CDR3 is TGTGCCAGCAGTTTACCCGCCTTACGGGGTAGGCAAGAGACCCAGTACTTC.

The gene calls are TRBV20-1 and TRBJ2-7, with 7 bases lining up with TRBD2. This CDR3 spans 15 amino acids. Per germline, CDR1 DFQATT and CDR2 SNEGSKA (reference sequence). J was trimmed by 0 bases and V by 1 base; bases with no gene match: 6. CDR3 loop: CSARAGAGLSYEQYF. The CDR3 coding sequence is TGCAGTGCTAGAGCAGGAGCGGGACTCTCCTACGAGCAGTACTTC.

The rearrangement joins TRBV7-2 to TRBJ1-1; 7 nucleotides line up with TRBD1. Germline values: CDR1 SGHTA, CDR2 FQGNSA. Losses at the gene ends were 5 bases for V and 0 bases for J; bases not matched to a gene: 6. CDR3 size: 15 residues. In DNA, the CDR3 is TGTGCCAGCAGCCACGGACAGGCTATGAACACTGAAGCTTTCTTT. It is translated as CASSHGQAMNTEAFF. The entire variable domain, with the rest obtained from reference TRBV7-2 and TRBJ1-1, is as follows: GAGVSQSPSNKVTEKGKDVELRCDPISGHTALYWYRQSLGQGLEFLIYFQGNSAPDKSGLPSDRFSAERTGGSVSTLTIQRTQQEDSAVYLCASSHGQAMNTEAFFGQGTRLTVV.

The V gene is TRBV6-1, the J gene TRBJ2-7; a possible D gene is TRBD1 (5 bases). Germline V gives CDR1 MNHNS, CDR2 SASEGT. This CDR3 is 19 amino acids long. V shed 5 bases and J shed 0 bases, with 26 bases lying between them. The CDR3 protein is CASSPFRGQRRVSSYEQYF. In nucleotides, the CDR3 is TGTGCCAGCAGTCCCTTCCGAGGACAAAGAAGGGTAAGCTCCTACGAGCAGTACTTC.

J is TRBJ2-5 and V is TRBV6-1, with 7 bases fitting TRBD2. The germline gives CDR1 MNHNS, CDR2 SASEGT. V was clipped by 2 bases and J by 5 bases; unmatched bases: 8. The CDR3 runs 15 residues. CDR3 amino acids: CASSEYGLVLETQYF. The CDR3 region has the DNA TGTGCCAGCAGTGAATACGGACTAGTGCTGGAGACCCAGTACTTC.

This clonotype has a handful of counts. The chain has TRBV29-1 and TRBJ2-1; 9 bases align to TRBD2. The CDR3 contains 16 residues. With V trimmed by 3 bases and J by 4 bases, 10 bases remained unmatched. Germline CDR1 is SQVTM and CDR2 is ANQGSEA. The DNA for the CDR3 is TGCAGCGTTGAGCCCAGGCTAGCGGGAATTTACAATGAGCAGTTCTTC. The encoded protein is CSVEPRLAGIYNEQFF.

This clonotype was recorded at least ten times. The V and J genes are TRBV4-3 and TRBJ2-7; TRBD1 is a possible D gene (6 bases). The CDR3 loop spans 15 amino acids. The ends were cut back, 1 base at V and 2 bases at J, with 12 bases in the middle. Germline CDR1 is LGHNA and CDR2 is YSLEER. CDR3 region: CASSQAAGETYEQYF. Written as DNA, the CDR3 is TGCGCCAGCAGCCAAGCGGCAGGGGAGACCTACGAGCAGTACTTC.